The TCR beta chain described here comes from a study of cytomegalovirus exposure and HLA in healthy donors. Whole-study results and caveats: Cytomegalovirus association was listed for 164 TCR beta chains. The CMV antigen specificity of a few CMV-associated chains was confirmed through in vitro analysis. Rare sequences made up most TCRs, while some public TCRs were found in many donors.

Concerning this clone: Its antigen remains unidentified.

Germline assignment: CDR1 MNHEY and CDR2 SMNVEV (reference sequence). Trimming shortened V by 5 bases and J by 2 bases, and 13 bases separated the two germline ends. The CDR3 loop spans 14 amino acids. The roughly 120-subject validation cohort, separate from the roughly 670-subject first cohort, included the donors. TCRdb keeps only in-frame clones here, not all; method: immunoSEQ multiplex PCR. Counted here are 80,000 to 100,000 clones, 87% occurring once; the ten biggest clones make up roughly 3.9%. This TCR came from a woman aged 25 to 39 in good health and CMV-seronegative. The chain combines TRBV27 with TRBJ2-7, with D possibly matching TRBD1 (6 bases). Sequenced sample: PBMCs. CDR3 sequence (DNA): TGTGCCAGCAGTGAAGGGGGACACACCTACGAGCAGTACTTC. It yields the protein CASSEGGHTYEQYF.